This entry concerns a single T cell receptor (beta chain). Its antigen is unidentified. Stable or active relapsing-remitting multiple sclerosis, untreated and meeting revised McDonald criteria, defined the controls. Negative isolation yielded CD8+ and CD4+ T cells; FACS enriched TEMRA cells. Reverse transcription of about 0.45 to 1 ug RNA was performed with random hexamers. It was immunoSEQ multiplex PCR that amplified TCR beta CDR3 across 54 Vbeta and 13 Jbeta. Each CDR3 protein is one row after TCRdb ran MiXCR on the immunoSEQ multiplex PCR reads. The table has more than 200,000 distinct CDR3 sequences, 93% seen once. The data stem from a study of CD8 T cells in Susac syndrome. Trimming took 0 bases from V and 4 from J, leaving 13 bases between them. Germline values: CDR1 MNHEY, CDR2 SMNVEV (reference sequence). This CDR3 has 15 residues. Overall study results and limits: The study acknowledged a relatively small number of individuals in its TCR sequencing and HLA analysis.

This chain connects TRBV27 to TRBJ2-7; D is possibly TRBD1 or TRBD2 (5 bases each). This TCR derives from a human donor with multiple sclerosis. Sequenced input: CD4+ T cells from PBMCs. The CDR3 protein is CASSLSGTTFYEQYF. The CDR3 nucleotides read TGTGCCAGCAGTTTATCAGGGACCACGTTTTACGAGCAGTACTTC.